These T cell receptor beta chains were read from a single sample in a study of blood T cell repertoires in COVID-19. TCRdb keeps only in-frame clones here, not all; method: immunoSEQ multiplex PCR. In the table there are around 100,000 clones, approximately 87% of which are singletons. The sample was peripheral blood. These receptors originate from a human donor in a cohort sampled during active COVID-19. The CDR3 runs from the conserved cysteine through the conserved F or W. Each record gives: clone size, D gene, J gene, V gene, CDR3 protein, CDR3 DNA. A D gene is named only where the DNA matches it firmly. Clone size is shown for a subset of rows, as once, few, many or a class of expanded clone.

NA	TRBD1	TRBJ1-1	TRBV30	CAFFPGGEAFF	TGTGCCTTTTTCCCAGGGGGTGAAGCTTTCTTT
NA	NA	TRBJ1-5	TRBV6-6	CASSYSTGWNQPQHF	TGTGCCAGCAGTTACTCGACAGGTTGGAATCAGCCCCAGCATTTT
NA	TRBD2	TRBJ2-5	TRBV5-1	CASSLGLGAGGPQETQYF	TGCGCCAGCAGCTTGGGATTGGGAGCGGGGGGTCCCCAAGAGACCCAGTACTTC
NA	TRBD1	TRBJ2-7	TRBV5-1	CASSSGTGLSYEQYF	TGCGCCAGCAGCTCGGGGACAGGGCTCTCCTACGAGCAGTACTTC
NA	TRBD2	TRBJ2-2	TRBV7-9	CASSSYPGLGWGELFF	TGTGCCAGCAGCTCCTACCCCGGACTAGGTTGGGGGGAGCTGTTTTTT
NA	NA	TRBJ2-1	TRBV27	CASSLAARAPSYNEQFF	TGTGCCAGCAGTTTAGCAGCGAGGGCACCCTCCTACAATGAGCAGTTCTTC
NA	TRBD2	TRBJ2-2	TRBV3-1/TRBV3-2	CASSAEASGGLNTGELFF	TGTGCCAGCAGTGCGGAGGCTAGCGGGGGCCTAAACACCGGGGAGCTGTTTTTT
NA	TRBD2	TRBJ2-7	TRBV10-2	CASSATTSGVSYEQYF	TGCGCCAGCAGCGCTACTACTAGCGGGGTTTCCTACGAGCAGTACTTC
NA	NA	TRBJ1-2	TRBV12-3/TRBV12-4	CASSQGLNYGYTF	TGTGCCAGCAGTCAGGGCCTTAACTATGGCTACACCTTC
NA	TRBD1	TRBJ1-2	TRBV7-2	CASSLAVGTGSNYGYTF	TGTGCCAGCAGCTTAGCGGTGGGGACAGGGTCGAACTATGGCTACACCTTC
NA	NA	TRBJ2-1	TRBV11-3	CASSQAGTESSYNEQFF	TGTGCCAGCAGCCAGGCGGGGACAGAGAGCTCCTACAATGAGCAGTTCTTC
NA	NA	TRBJ2-1	TRBV11-3	CASSLDGLNDNEQFF	TGTGCCAGCAGCTTAGATGGACTAAATGACAATGAGCAGTTCTTC
NA	NA	TRBJ2-1	TRBV6-5	CASSYLLAGGNAEQFF	TGTGCCAGCAGTTACTTATTGGCAGGGGGGAACGCTGAGCAGTTCTTC
once	NA	TRBJ1-5	TRBV4-1	CASSPRGQGSNQPQHF	TGCGCCAGCAGCCCTAGAGGGCAGGGGTCCAATCAGCCCCAGCATTTT
NA	NA	TRBJ1-4	TRBV3-1/TRBV3-2	CASSPTETLNEKLFF	TGTGCCAGCAGCCCAACGGAGACTCTGAATGAAAAACTGTTTTTT
NA	TRBD1	TRBJ1-2	TRBV4-3	CASSQGGQPVNYGYTF	TGCGCCAGCAGCCAAGGGGGACAGCCCGTTAACTATGGCTACACCTTC
NA	TRBD1	TRBJ2-1	TRBV29-1	CSALGDSLMSSYNEQFF	TGCAGCGCCCTTGGGGACAGCCTAATGAGCTCCTACAATGAGCAGTTCTTC
NA	TRBD1	TRBJ1-3	TRBV28	CASSSQGQVEYF	TGTGCCAGCAGTTCTCAGGGACAGGTGGAATATTTT
NA	NA	TRBJ1-5	TRBV7-8	CASSHQVDQPQHF	TGTGCCAGCAGCCATCAGGTCGATCAGCCCCAGCATTTT
NA	NA	TRBJ1-1	TRBV7-2	CASSLGTANTEAFF	TGTGCCAGCAGCTTAGGGACAGCGAACACTGAAGCTTTCTTT
once	NA	TRBJ2-1	TRBV3-1/TRBV3-2	CASSQEYRQPLNEQFF	TGTGCCAGCAGCCAAGAGTATCGACAGCCCCTCAATGAGCAGTTCTTC
once	NA	TRBJ2-5	TRBV3-1/TRBV3-2	CASSQDWEETQYF	TGTGCCAGCAGCCAAGATTGGGAGGAGACCCAGTACTTC
NA	NA	TRBJ1-1	TRBV4-1	CASSQSGKAFF	TGCGCCAGCAGCCAATCAGGGAAAGCTTTCTTT
NA	NA	TRBJ2-1	TRBV20-1	CSASNAGVYNEQFF	TGCAGTGCTAGTAACGCGGGTGTGTACAATGAGCAGTTCTTC
once	NA	TRBJ2-2	TRBV9	CASSAPPAGELFF	TGTGCCAGCAGCGCCCCTCCCGCCGGGGAGCTGTTTTTT
NA	TRBD2	TRBJ2-5	TRBV2	CASSRGPSGRETQYF	TGTGCCAGCAGTCGAGGGCCTAGCGGGAGAGAGACCCAGTACTTC
NA	NA	TRBJ2-2	TRBV7-9	CASSLAGVDTGELFF	TGTGCCAGCAGCTTAGCAGGGGTTGACACCGGGGAGCTGTTTTTT
NA	NA	TRBJ2-7	TRBV7-8	CASSLGQHYEQYF	TGTGCCAGCAGCCTCGGACAGCACTACGAGCAGTACTTC
NA	NA	TRBJ2-3	TRBV19	CASGYKEAVNTQYF	TGTGCCAGTGGGTACAAGGAGGCCGTCAATACGCAGTATTTT
few	NA	TRBJ2-7	TRBV9	CASSAGAAYEQYF	TGTGCCAGCAGCGCTGGGGCTGCCTACGAGCAGTACTTC
NA	TRBD1	TRBJ2-7	TRBV7-2	CASRRTGSDYEQYF	TGTGCCAGCAGGCGGACAGGGTCCGACTACGAGCAGTACTTC
NA	TRBD2	TRBJ2-1	TRBV25-1	CASSSAGTSGSTEQFF	TGTGCCAGCAGCAGCGCCGGGACTAGCGGGAGTACTGAGCAGTTCTTC
NA	TRBD1	TRBJ1-2	TRBV7-8	CASSQGAGDGYTF	TGTGCCAGCAGCCAGGGGGCTGGAGATGGCTACACCTTC
NA	NA	TRBJ2-7	TRBV5-1	CASSLTAGSTNEQYF	TGCGCCAGCAGCTTGACGGCGGGGAGTACTAACGAGCAGTACTTC
few	TRBD2	TRBJ2-3	TRBV9	CASNLAGGPDTQYF	TGTGCCAGTAACTTAGCGGGAGGGCCCGATACGCAGTATTTT
NA	NA	TRBJ1-2	TRBV27	CASSLLGTNYGYTF	TGTGCCAGCAGCCTCCTGGGGACAAACTATGGCTACACCTTC
NA	TRBD1	TRBJ2-1	TRBV19	CASRTPGQGIHEQFF	TGTGCCAGTAGAACTCCGGGACAGGGGATCCATGAGCAGTTCTTC
NA	TRBD1	TRBJ1-2	TRBV6-2/TRBV6-3	CASSYARDRLNYGYTF	TGTGCCAGCAGTTACGCCCGGGACAGATTGAACTATGGCTACACCTTC
NA	TRBD1	TRBJ2-3	TRBV6-6	CASRDRGTDTQYF	TGTGCCAGCAGGGACAGGGGTACAGATACGCAGTATTTT
NA	NA	TRBJ2-7	TRBV15	CATAVDSSYEQYF	TGTGCCACCGCCGTGGACAGCTCCTACGAGCAGTACTTC